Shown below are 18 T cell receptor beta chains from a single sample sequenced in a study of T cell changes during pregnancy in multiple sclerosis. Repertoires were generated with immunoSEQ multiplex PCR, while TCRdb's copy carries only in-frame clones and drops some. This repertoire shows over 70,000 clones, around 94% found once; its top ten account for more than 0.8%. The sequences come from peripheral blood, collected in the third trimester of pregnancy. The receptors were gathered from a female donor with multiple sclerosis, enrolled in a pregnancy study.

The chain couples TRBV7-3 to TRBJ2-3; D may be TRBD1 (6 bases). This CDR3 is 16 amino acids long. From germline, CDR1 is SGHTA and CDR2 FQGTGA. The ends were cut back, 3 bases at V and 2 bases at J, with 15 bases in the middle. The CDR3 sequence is CASSFRLTGTTDTQYF. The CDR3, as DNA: TGTGCCAGCAGCTTTCGTTTAACAGGGACCACAGATACGCAGTATTTT.

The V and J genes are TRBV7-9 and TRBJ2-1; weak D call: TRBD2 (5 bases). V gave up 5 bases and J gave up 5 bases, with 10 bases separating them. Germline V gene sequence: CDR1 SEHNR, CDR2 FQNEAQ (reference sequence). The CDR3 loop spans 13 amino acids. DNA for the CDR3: TGTGCCAGCAGCCTAGGGAGTCACAATGAGCAGTTCTTC. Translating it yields CASSLGSHNEQFF.

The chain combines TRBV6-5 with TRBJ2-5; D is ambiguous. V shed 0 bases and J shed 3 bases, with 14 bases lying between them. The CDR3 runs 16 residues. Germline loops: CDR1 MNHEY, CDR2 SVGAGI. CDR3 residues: CASSYSLTPPKETQYF. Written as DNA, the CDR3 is TGTGCCAGCAGTTACTCGCTTACTCCTCCAAAAGAGACCCAGTACTTC.

The CDR3 protein is CASSGGTGSTDTQYF. The CDR3 region has the DNA TGTGCCAGCAGCGGCGGGACAGGGAGCACAGATACGCAGTATTTT. The V call is TRBV7-9, the J call TRBJ2-3, with TRBD1 matching over 9 bases. The germline gives CDR1 SEHNR, CDR2 FQNEAQ (reference sequence). V was pared by 5 bases and J by 0 bases, with 3 bases of the junction left unmatched. The CDR3 runs to 15 residues.

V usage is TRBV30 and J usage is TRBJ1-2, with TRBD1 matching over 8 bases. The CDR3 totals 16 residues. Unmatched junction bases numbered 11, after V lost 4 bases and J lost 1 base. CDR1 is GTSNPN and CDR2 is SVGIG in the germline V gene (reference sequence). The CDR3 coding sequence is TGTGCCTGGAAAGGACAGGGCGTGACAATTAACTATGGCTACACCTTC. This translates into CAWKGQGVTINYGYTF.

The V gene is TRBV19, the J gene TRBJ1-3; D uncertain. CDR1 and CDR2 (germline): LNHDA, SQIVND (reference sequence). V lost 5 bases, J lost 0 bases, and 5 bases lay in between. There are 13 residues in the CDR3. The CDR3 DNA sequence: TGTGCCAGTAGTGGGAGCTCTGGAAACACCATATATTTT. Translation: CASSGSSGNTIYF.

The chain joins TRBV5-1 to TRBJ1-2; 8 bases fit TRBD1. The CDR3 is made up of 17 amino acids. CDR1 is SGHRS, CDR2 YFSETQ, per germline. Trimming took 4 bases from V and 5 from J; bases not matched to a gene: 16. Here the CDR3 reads CASSPLRDRNSPYGYTF. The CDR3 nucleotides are TGCGCCAGCAGCCCACTCCGGGACAGGAATTCCCCTTATGGCTACACCTTC.

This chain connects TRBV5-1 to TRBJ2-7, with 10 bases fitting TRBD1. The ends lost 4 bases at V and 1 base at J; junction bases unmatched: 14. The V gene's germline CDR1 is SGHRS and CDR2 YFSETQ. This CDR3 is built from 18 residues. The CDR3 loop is CASSGGTGAMTFSYEQYF. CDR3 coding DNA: TGCGCCAGCAGCGGGGGGACAGGGGCGATGACATTTTCCTACGAGCAGTACTTC.

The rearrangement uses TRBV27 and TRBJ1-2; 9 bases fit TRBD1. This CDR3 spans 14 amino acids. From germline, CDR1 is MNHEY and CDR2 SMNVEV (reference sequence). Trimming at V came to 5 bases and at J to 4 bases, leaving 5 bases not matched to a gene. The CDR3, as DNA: TGTGCCAGCAGTCTCCGGACAGGGGTCTATGGCTACACCTTC. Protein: CASSLRTGVYGYTF.

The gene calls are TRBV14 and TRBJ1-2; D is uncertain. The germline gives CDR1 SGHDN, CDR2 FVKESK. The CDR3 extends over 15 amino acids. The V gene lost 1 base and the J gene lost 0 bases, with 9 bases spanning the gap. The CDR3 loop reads CASSQGRFSNYGYTF. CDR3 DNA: TGTGCCAGCAGCCAAGGCAGGTTCTCTAACTATGGCTACACCTTC.

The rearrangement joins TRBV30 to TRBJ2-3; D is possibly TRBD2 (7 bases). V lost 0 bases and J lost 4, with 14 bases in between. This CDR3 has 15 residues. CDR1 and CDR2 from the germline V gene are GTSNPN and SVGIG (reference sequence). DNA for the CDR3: TGTGCCTGGAGTGTGAGCGAGGGGGGGGCAGATACGCAGTATTTT. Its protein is CAWSVSEGGADTQYF.

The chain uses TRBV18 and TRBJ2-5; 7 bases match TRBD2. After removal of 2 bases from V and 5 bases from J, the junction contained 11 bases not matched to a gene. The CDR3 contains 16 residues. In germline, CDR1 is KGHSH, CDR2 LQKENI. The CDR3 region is CASSPKGIAGGETQYF. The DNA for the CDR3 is TGTGCCAGCTCACCAAAAGGGATAGCGGGTGGTGAGACCCAGTACTTC.

The chain's CDR3 is CASSVRGSGSFGAQYF. CDR3 coding DNA: TGTGCCAGCAGCGTAAGGGGTAGCGGGAGTTTCGGGGCCCAGTACTTC. The rearrangement uses TRBV9 and TRBJ2-5; TRBD2 matches 9 bases. After removal of 1 base from V and 9 bases from J, the junction contained 13 bases not matched to a gene. Germline V gene sequence: CDR1 SGDLS, CDR2 YYNGEE. The CDR3 sequence is 16 residues long.

The CDR3 DNA sequence: TGTGCCAGCAGTGACTCGAAGGGAGGGAATGGCTACACCTTC. Translating it yields CASSDSKGGNGYTF. The rearrangement joins TRBV6-4 to TRBJ1-2; no definite D call. Germline lookup yields CDR1 MRHNA and CDR2 SNTAGT. The V end lost 0 bases, the J end lost 6 bases, and 11 bases lay between the germline ends. CDR3 length: 14 amino acids.

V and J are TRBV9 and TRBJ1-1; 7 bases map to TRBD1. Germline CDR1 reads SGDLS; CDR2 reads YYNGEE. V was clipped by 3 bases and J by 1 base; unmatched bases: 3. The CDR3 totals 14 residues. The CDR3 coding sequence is TGTGCCAGCAGCGAACAGGGGTGGAACACTGAAGCTTTCTTT. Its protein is CASSEQGWNTEAFF.

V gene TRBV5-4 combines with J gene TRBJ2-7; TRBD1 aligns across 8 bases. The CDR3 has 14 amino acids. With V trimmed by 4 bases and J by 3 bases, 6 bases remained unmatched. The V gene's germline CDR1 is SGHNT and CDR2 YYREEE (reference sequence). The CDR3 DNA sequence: TGTGCCAGCAGCCACCCGGACAGGGTCTACGAGCAGTACTTC. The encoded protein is CASSHPDRVYEQYF.

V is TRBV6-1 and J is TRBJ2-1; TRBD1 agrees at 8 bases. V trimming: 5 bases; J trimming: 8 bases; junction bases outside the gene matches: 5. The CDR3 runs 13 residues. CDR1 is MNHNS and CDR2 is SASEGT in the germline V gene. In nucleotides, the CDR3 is TGTGCCAGCAGTAGTCACAGGGGGTATGAGCAGTTCTTC. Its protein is CASSSHRGYEQFF.

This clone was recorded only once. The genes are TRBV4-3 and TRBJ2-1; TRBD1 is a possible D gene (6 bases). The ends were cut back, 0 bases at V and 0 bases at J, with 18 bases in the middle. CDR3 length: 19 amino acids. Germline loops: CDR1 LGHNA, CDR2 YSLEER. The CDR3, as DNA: TGCGCCAGCAGCCAAGAACGTTTTCAGGGGCAGAGCTCCTACAATGAGCAGTTCTTC. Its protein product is CASSQERFQGQSSYNEQFF.